This T cell receptor (beta chain) stems from a study of Tregs in tolerant kidney transplant recipients. About this clone: Its antigen is still unknown.

Points from the study as a whole: Findings come from small patient numbers and require larger validation. Biological reproducibility was not directly addressed, but technical replication error appeared minimal.

The V gene's germline CDR1 is SEHNR and CDR2 FQNEAQ (reference sequence). This CDR3 contains 17 residues. The V end lost 5 bases, the J end lost 7 bases, and 24 bases lay between the germline ends. An overnight rest at 37°C with about 220 IU/ml IL-2 preceded regulatory T cell sorting from thawed PBMCs. Using immunoSEQ multiplex PCR, the repertoire was profiled, and TCRdb retains in-frame clones only, with some absent. The repertoire includes roughly 46,000 clones, about 90% of them detected once, and about 0.7% sits in the top ten. This clonotype was sampled from a human donor in good health. The genes are TRBV7-9 and TRBJ2-1; no clear D. The specimen sequenced was Tregs from blood. This CDR3 is CASSPMGRLGMGNEQFF. The CDR3 DNA reads as TGTGCCAGCAGCCCCATGGGCAGGCTGGGAATGGGAAATGAGCAGTTCTTC.